These 21 T cell receptor beta chains were sequenced from one sample in a study of T cells expressing NK-cell markers. One entry per CDR3 protein, without DNA, is what TCRdb gives after re-calling the 5' RACE reads. Its listing shows about 110,000 distinct CDR3 sequences. The material sequenced was blood T cells: a sorted CD56 or NKG2C T cell subset, CD4+ or CD8+ T cells, or bulk PBMC T cells (not recorded which). These TCRs come from a woman aged 18 to 69 in good health.

V is TRBV28 and J is TRBJ2-7; TCRdb's D call, TRBD1, is unchecked because there is no DNA. Per the germline V gene, CDR1 is MDHEN and CDR2 is SYDVKM. This CDR3 contains 14 residues. The CDR3 sequence: CASSRPTGTHEQYF.

The chain recombines TRBV20-1 with TRBJ2-7; TCRdb lists TRBD2, though no DNA is available to test this call. Germline V gene sequence: CDR1 DFQATT, CDR2 SNEGSKA (reference sequence). This CDR3 is 15 amino acids long. The CDR3 loop is CSARESGSGNYEQYF.

The chain is built from TRBV29-1 and TRBJ1-1. The CDR3 consists of 11 residues. CDR1 and CDR2 (germline): SQVTM, ANQGSEA. The chain's CDR3 is CSPIGSLEAFF. The variable domain in full, completed from reference TRBV29-1 and TRBJ1-1, reads SAVISQKPSRDICQRGTSLTIQCQVDSQVTMMFWYRQQPGQSLTLIATANQGSEATYESGFVIDKFPISRPNLTFSTLTVSNMSPEDSSIYLCSPIGSLEAFFGQGTRLTVV.

V gene TRBV7-3 combines with J gene TRBJ2-3; TCRdb selects TRBD1, and the lack of DNA leaves this call unchecked. This CDR3 region has 14 residues. Germline CDR1 and CDR2: SGHTA and FQGTGA. The CDR3 sequence: CASSWDRGADTQYF. Full variable domain (outside the CDR3, taken from reference TRBV7-3 and TRBJ2-3): GAGVSQTPSNKVTEKGKYVELRCDPISGHTALYWYRQSLGQGPEFLIYFQGTGAADDSGLPNDRFFAVRPEGSVSTLKIQRTERGDSAVYLCASSWDRGADTQYFGPGTRLTVL.

The rearrangement joins TRBV6-2 or TRBV6-3 to TRBJ1-2; the D call from TCRdb, TRBD1, cannot be confirmed without DNA. The CDR3 totals 13 residues. Germline V gives CDR1 MNHEY, CDR2 SVGEGT. This chain's CDR3 is CASRGGALYGYTF.

The genes are TRBV6-2 or TRBV6-3 and TRBJ2-4; TCRdb lists TRBD1, though no DNA is available to test this call. The CDR3 has 20 residues. The germline gives CDR1 MNHEY, CDR2 SVGEGT. CDR3 residues: CASSFLPPVWGAAAKNIQYF.

The chain joins TRBV12-3 or TRBV12-4 to TRBJ1-1. This CDR3 spans 13 amino acids. The CDR3 here is CASSAGLTTEAFF.

This chain connects TRBV2 to TRBJ2-1. The V gene's germline CDR1 is SNHLY and CDR2 FYNNEI. The CDR3 loop spans 11 amino acids. This CDR3 is CASTSYNEQFF.

The rearrangement links TRBV4-1 to TRBJ1-2; no DNA is available, so the TRBD1 call from TCRdb remains unchecked. CDR1 is MGHRA, CDR2 YSYEKL, per germline. The CDR3 is 14 residues long. The CDR3 sequence: CASSQGGGGYGYTF.

The rearrangement links TRBV20-1 to TRBJ2-3; lacking DNA, the TRBD1 call made by TCRdb goes unchecked. The CDR3 loop spans 13 amino acids. Germline assignment: CDR1 DFQATT and CDR2 SNEGSKA (reference sequence). CDR3: CSARGQGTDTQYF.

The rearrangement links TRBV15 to TRBJ2-2. CDR1 is LNHNV, CDR2 YYDKDF, per germline (reference sequence). CDR3 length: 16 residues. Here the CDR3 reads CATSREEGGPTGELFF.

The chain has TRBV7-9 and TRBJ2-5; the D gene TCRdb calls, TRBD2, cannot be checked with no DNA. CDR3 length equals 16 residues. Germline V gives CDR1 SEHNR, CDR2 FQNEAQ (reference sequence). The chain's CDR3 is CASSRLLAGGQETQYF.

The rearrangement links TRBV30 to TRBJ2-1; lacking DNA, the TRBD1 call made by TCRdb goes unchecked. In germline, CDR1 is GTSNPN, CDR2 SVGIG (reference sequence). This CDR3 spans 16 amino acids. CDR3 sequence: CAWSEGTNTLNNEQFF.

V is TRBV20-1 and J is TRBJ2-1; TCRdb proposes TRBD2, but this gene call is untestable without DNA. The CDR3 loop spans 19 amino acids. Germline CDR1 reads DFQATT; CDR2 reads SNEGSKA (reference sequence). The chain's CDR3 is CSARDGFLTSPSSYNEQFF.

The V call is TRBV24-1, the J call TRBJ2-7; TCRdb calls TRBD2, which cannot be checked without DNA. The CDR3 is made up of 13 amino acids. Germline-derived CDR1 and CDR2 are KGHDR and SFDVKD. The CDR3 loop reads CATSDLQGLRMYF.

CDR3: CASSSPGLLTYEQYF. V is TRBV6-2 or TRBV6-3 and J is TRBJ2-7; TCRdb calls TRBD2, which cannot be checked without DNA. This CDR3 is 15 amino acids long. CDR1 is MNHEY and CDR2 is SVGEGT in the germline V gene.

This rearrangement joins TRBV3-1 to TRBJ2-3. The length of the CDR3 is 17 residues. Germline loops: CDR1 LGHDT, CDR2 YNNKEL (reference sequence). CDR3 sequence: CASSQEPANSITDTQYF.

The rearrangement links TRBV7-6 to TRBJ2-7; TCRdb gives TRBD1 as the D gene, but with no DNA this cannot be confirmed. CDR3 length: 12 residues. Germline-derived CDR1 and CDR2 are SGHVS and FNYEAQ. The CDR3 loop reads CASSSRGYEQYF. The whole variable domain, filled in from reference TRBV7-6 and TRBJ2-7, reads GAGVSQSPRYKVTKRGQDVALRCDPISGHVSLYWYRQALGQGPEFLTYFNYEAQQDKSGLPNDRFSAERPEGSISTLTIQRTEQRDSAMYRCASSSRGYEQYFGPGTRLTVT.

V gene TRBV4-3 combines with J gene TRBJ1-6; TCRdb lists TRBD1, though no DNA is available to test this call. Germline-derived CDR1 and CDR2 are LGHNA and YSLEER. The CDR3 has 13 residues. The CDR3 here is CASSRQGNSPLHF.

The chain has TRBV4-3 and TRBJ2-5. Germline CDR1 and CDR2: LGHNA and YSLEER. The CDR3 covers 16 residues. This CDR3 is CASSQVVGILQETQYF.

The chain uses TRBV13 and TRBJ2-1. This CDR3 has 16 residues. Per the germline V gene, CDR1 is PRHDT and CDR2 is FYEKMQ (reference sequence). The CDR3 protein is CASSLSLQGSCNEQFF.